This T cell receptor beta chain was sequenced in a study of cytomegalovirus exposure and HLA in healthy donors. Findings and limits, study-wide: As was reported, the classifier diagnosed cytomegalovirus status with high specificity and sensitivity. Presence/absence analysis assumed near-uniform sequencing depth across donors.

With 60 Vbeta and 13 Jbeta primers, the PCR was carried out. Authors' methods: Later, an analysis found 80 million or so unique TCR beta chains, and 8.5 million to 14 million of these were shared. Generated by immunoSEQ multiplex PCR, the TCRdb table keeps only in-frame clones and is missing some. The V and J calls and clone size come from that table; D and trimming were worked out from the DNA. In the table there are 100,000 or so clones, about 70% of which are singletons. This clone was counted between two and nine times. What it recognizes is unknown. The CDR3 sequence is 14 residues long. The ends were cut back, 0 bases at V and 5 bases at J, with 13 bases in the middle. In germline, CDR1 is GTSNPN, CDR2 SVGIG (reference sequence).

The chain couples TRBV30 to TRBJ1-1; possibly TRBD1 for D (6 bases). The sequence was collected from a human donor in good health. Sequenced sample: PBMCs. CDR3 sequence (DNA): TGTGCCTGGAGTGTACCGACAGGTATAACTGAAGCTTTCTTT. Residues: CAWSVPTGITEAFF.